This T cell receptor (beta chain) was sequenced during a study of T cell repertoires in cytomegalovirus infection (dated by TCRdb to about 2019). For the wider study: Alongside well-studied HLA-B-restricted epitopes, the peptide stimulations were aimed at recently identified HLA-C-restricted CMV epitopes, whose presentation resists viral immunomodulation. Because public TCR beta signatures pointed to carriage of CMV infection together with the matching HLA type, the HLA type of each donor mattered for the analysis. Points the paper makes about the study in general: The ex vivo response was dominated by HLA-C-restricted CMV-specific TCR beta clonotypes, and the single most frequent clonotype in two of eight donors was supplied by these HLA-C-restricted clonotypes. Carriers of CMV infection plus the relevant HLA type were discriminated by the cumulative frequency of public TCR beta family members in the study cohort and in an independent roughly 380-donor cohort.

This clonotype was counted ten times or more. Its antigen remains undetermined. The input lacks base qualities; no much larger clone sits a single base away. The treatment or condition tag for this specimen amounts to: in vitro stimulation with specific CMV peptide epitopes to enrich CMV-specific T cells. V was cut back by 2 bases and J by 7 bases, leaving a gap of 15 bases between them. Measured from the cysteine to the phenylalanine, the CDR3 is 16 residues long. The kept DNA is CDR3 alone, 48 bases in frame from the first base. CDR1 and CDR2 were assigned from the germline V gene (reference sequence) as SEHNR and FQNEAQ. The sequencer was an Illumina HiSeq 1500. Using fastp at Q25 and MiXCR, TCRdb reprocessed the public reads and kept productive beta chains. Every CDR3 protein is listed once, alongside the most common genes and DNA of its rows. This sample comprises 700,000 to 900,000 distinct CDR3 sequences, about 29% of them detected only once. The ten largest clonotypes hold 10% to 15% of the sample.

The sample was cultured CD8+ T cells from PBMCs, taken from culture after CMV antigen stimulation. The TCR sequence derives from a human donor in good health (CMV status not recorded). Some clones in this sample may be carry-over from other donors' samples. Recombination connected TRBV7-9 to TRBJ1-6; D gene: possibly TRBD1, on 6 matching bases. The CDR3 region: CASSLRGDPMNSPLHF. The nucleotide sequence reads TGTGCCAGCAGCTTAAGGGGGGACCCAATGAATTCACCCCTCCACTTT.